This passage covers 11 T cell receptor beta chains from one sample sequenced in a study of cytomegalovirus exposure and HLA in healthy donors. 13 Jbeta primers and 60 Vbeta primers were used for the PCR. Clones were sequenced by immunoSEQ multiplex PCR, and TCRdb holds only the in-frame ones, with some missing. This table holds about 30,000 clones. The source material was PBMCs. These receptors came from a female donor in good health and CMV-seronegative.

This chain links TRBV19 with TRBJ1-1; TRBD1 matches 7 bases. V was clipped by 6 bases and J by 9 bases; unmatched bases: 10. The CDR3 consists of 13 residues. Per germline, CDR1 LNHDA and CDR2 SQIVND (reference sequence). CDR3 bases: TGTGCCAGTAGAATAACCCAGGGGGTTCAAGCTTTCTTT. Amino acids: CASRITQGVQAFF.

This chain joins TRBV5-1 and TRBJ1-1; a weak D match, TRBD1 (5 bases). Germline CDR1 reads SGHRS; CDR2 reads YFSETQ. CDR3 length equals 14 residues. Trimming took off 5 bases at V and 4 bases at J, with 15 bases between the two ends. The CDR3 DNA follows: TGCGCCAGCAGGCGACAGCTTGAGAGCACTGAAGCTTTCTTT. It yields the protein CASRRQLESTEAFF.

The chain is built from TRBV9 and TRBJ2-1, with a tentative D call TRBD2 (6 bases). CDR1 is SGDLS and CDR2 is YYNGEE in the germline V gene. CDR3 size: 17 residues. V was trimmed by 0 bases and J by 9 bases, leaving 22 bases between them. CDR3: CASSVVGSGGTGSEQFF. The CDR3 DNA reads TGTGCCAGCAGCGTAGTTGGTAGCGGAGGAACGGGCAGTGAGCAGTTCTTC.

The V call is TRBV6-1, the J call TRBJ1-2; possibly TRBD1 for D (5 bases). The CDR3 has 15 amino acids. Germline V lookup: CDR1 MNHNS, CDR2 SASEGT. Trimming pared 1 base from V and 6 bases from J, leaving 15 bases between. CDR3 sequence reads: CASSEVSGESHGYTF. The CDR3 DNA sequence: TGTGCCAGCAGTGAAGTTTCGGGGGAAAGTCATGGCTACACCTTC.

The gene calls are TRBV19 and TRBJ1-1; D is undetermined. Per germline, CDR1 LNHDA and CDR2 SQIVND (reference sequence). Trimming took off 4 bases at V and 0 bases at J, with 12 bases between the two ends. This CDR3 has 15 residues. The CDR3 DNA follows: TGTGCCAGTAGTACCCGGGAGGGCGTGAACACTGAAGCTTTCTTT. Translated: CASSTREGVNTEAFF.

This rearrangement joins TRBV5-1 to TRBJ2-7, with TRBD2 matching 10 bases. Looked up from germline, CDR1 is SGHRS and CDR2 is YFSETQ. The ends lost 4 bases at V and 2 bases at J; junction bases unmatched: 12. The CDR3 consists of 17 residues. The CDR3 loop reads CASSLYLNGLAAYEQYF. The CDR3 DNA reads as TGCGCCAGCAGCCTCTACCTCAATGGACTAGCGGCCTACGAGCAGTACTTC.

The genes are TRBV5-4 and TRBJ2-7; 7 positions match TRBD1. The length of the CDR3 is 13 residues. Germline V gene sequence: CDR1 SGHNT, CDR2 YYREEE (reference sequence). The V segment lost 3 bases and the J segment 3 bases; nucleotides outside the gene matches: 3. CDR3 sequence (DNA): TGTGCCAGCAGCTCCGGGACAGTCTACGAGCAGTACTTC. Translation: CASSSGTVYEQYF.

The chain has TRBV9 and TRBJ2-1; a weak D match, TRBD2 (5 bases). This CDR3 has 14 amino acids. CDR1 and CDR2 (germline): SGDLS, YYNGEE. The germline V and J ends were trimmed by 4 bases and 8 bases, with 16 bases remaining between them. The CDR3 reads CASSTKRAGDEQFF. In DNA, the CDR3 is TGTGCCAGCAGCACCAAGAGGGCCGGGGATGAGCAGTTCTTC.

V and J are TRBV4-1 and TRBJ1-1; D may be TRBD1 (5 bases). CDR3 length: 13 residues. The germline gives CDR1 MGHRA, CDR2 YSYEKL. V lost 6 bases and J lost 2, with 10 bases in between. CDR3 protein: CASRWGGNTEAFF. The CDR3 nucleotides read TGCGCCAGCAGATGGGGGGGAAACACTGAAGCTTTCTTT.

The chain carries TRBV2 and TRBJ2-5; TRBD2 matches at 11 bases. This CDR3 comprises 16 residues. Germline-derived CDR1 and CDR2 are SNHLY and FYNNEI. Trimming took 2 bases from V and 2 from J; bases not matched to a gene: 4. CDR3 nucleotide sequence: TGTGCCAGCAGTGAATTAGCGGGGGGGAAACAAGAGACCCAGTACTTC. Translating gives CASSELAGGKQETQYF.

V and J are TRBV7-9 and TRBJ2-1; the match to TRBD1 covers 7 bases. The CDR3 spans 15 residues. Trimming at V came to 3 bases and at J to 8 bases, leaving 10 bases not matched to a gene. Germline V gene sequence: CDR1 SEHNR, CDR2 FQNEAQ (reference sequence). The chain's CDR3 is CASSFGAGGTDEQFF. The CDR3 DNA reads TGTGCCAGCAGCTTCGGGGCAGGGGGTACAGATGAGCAGTTCTTC. Full variable domain (remainder filled in from reference TRBV7-9 and TRBJ2-1): DTGVSQNPRHKITKRGQNVTFRCDPISEHNRLYWYRQTLGQGPEFLTYFQNEAQLEKSRLLSDRFSAERPKGSFSTLEIQRTEQGDSAMYLCASSFGAGGTDEQFFGPGTRLTVL.